The rows below give T cell receptor beta chains drawn from one sample of a study of control samples from healthy donors and cancer patients. The repertoire was sequenced with immunoSEQ multiplex PCR; TCRdb's copy has only in-frame clones and lacks some. The sample gives about 150,000 clones, 85% to 95% of which show up once; 12% to 15% is in the top ten. Sequenced: PBMCs. Receptor source: a man in his fifties or sixties with colorectal cancer. CDR3s include the opening cysteine and the closing phenylalanine or tryptophan. A D gene is named only where the DNA matches it firmly. Clone sizes are given selectively: once, few, many, or a class where the clone is expanded.

j_call v_call d_call clone_size cdr3_nt cdr3_aa
TRBJ1-5 TRBV7-7 . . TGTGCCAGCAGCTTACCCCCGAGGAATCAGCCCCAGCATTTT CASSLPPRNQPQHF
TRBJ1-2 TRBV7-2 TRBD1 . TGTGCCAGCAGCTTAGGTACAGGGGGGTACTATGGCTACACCTTC CASSLGTGGYYGYTF
TRBJ1-1 TRBV29-1 TRBD1 . TGCAGCGCCGGGTTCGGACAGGGAGGGAACACTGAAGCTTTCTTT CSAGFGQGGNTEAFF
TRBJ2-1 TRBV11-3 . . TGTGCCAGCAGCCCCCAGGCTGGAAGCTCCTACAATGAGCAGTTCTTC CASSPQAGSSYNEQFF
TRBJ2-3 TRBV11-3 . . TGTGCCAGCAGCTCGACAGCTAGCACAGATACGCAGTATTTT CASSSTASTDTQYF
TRBJ1-2 TRBV10-3 TRBD1 . TGTGCCATCAGTGAAACCGGGACAGGGATCTATGGCTACACCTTC CAISETGTGIYGYTF
TRBJ2-3 TRBV12-3/TRBV12-4 . . TGTGCCAGCAGCCCCGACAGAACAGATACGCAGTATTTT CASSPDRTDTQYF
TRBJ1-5 TRBV5-4 TRBD1 . TGTGCCAGCAGCTTGGTCTGGACAGGGGGCGCCCGTAGCAATCAGCCCCAGCATTTT CASSLVWTGGARSNQPQHF
TRBJ2-1 TRBV11-2 . . TGTGCCAGCAGCTTAGATACCACAGGGTTGGGATCCTACAATGAGCAGTTCTTC CASSLDTTGLGSYNEQFF
TRBJ2-7 TRBV6-1 . . TGTGCCAGCAGTGACGCAGGGTTCATCGACGAGCAGTACTTC CASSDAGFIDEQYF
TRBJ2-1 TRBV11-2 . . TGTGCCAGCAGCTTAGCCTCCCGCTTCAATGAGCAGTTCTTC CASSLASRFNEQFF
TRBJ1-3 TRBV7-9 TRBD1 . TGTGCCAGCACTCCATGGGACAGACCTGGAAACACCATATATTTT CASTPWDRPGNTIYF
TRBJ1-2 TRBV9 TRBD1 . TGTGCCAGCAGCGTAGAACAGGGGGCCTATGGCTACACCTTC CASSVEQGAYGYTF
TRBJ1-1 TRBV10-3 . . TGTGCCATCAGTGACCTCGAAAGAAAGAACACTGAAGCTTTCTTT CAISDLERKNTEAFF
TRBJ1-5 TRBV19 TRBD1 . TGTGCCAGCACCCGACAGGGGGACCAGCCCCAGCATTTT CASTRQGDQPQHF
TRBJ1-3 TRBV9 . once TGTGCCAGCAGAGCAGGGGAAGGAGCTGGAAACACCATATATTTT CASRAGEGAGNTIYF
TRBJ1-5 TRBV7-2 . . TGTGCCAGCAGCTTCAGTATCAATCAGCCCCAGCATTTT CASSFSINQPQHF
TRBJ1-3 TRBV5-1 . . TGCGCCAGCAGCTTGAGGCCAGATCTCTCTGGAAACACCATATATTTT CASSLRPDLSGNTIYF
TRBJ1-2 TRBV5-4 . . TGTGCCAGCAGCTTGGGGGCCAACTATGGCTACACCTTC CASSLGANYGYTF
TRBJ2-7 TRBV19 . . TGTGCCACAGCCGGGACGAGGACCTACGAGCAGTACTTC CATAGTRTYEQYF
TRBJ2-5 TRBV5-4 TRBD1 . TGTGCCAGCAGCCGACAGGGGGCGAAGGAGACCCAGTACTTC CASSRQGAKETQYF
TRBJ2-3 TRBV5-1 TRBD1 . TGCGCCAGCAGCTTCGGGACAGGGACAGATACGCAGTATTTT CASSFGTGTDTQYF
TRBJ2-2 TRBV7-2 . . TGTGCCAGCAGCCTAACGGGGGTTCGGACCGGGGAGCTGTTTTTT CASSLTGVRTGELFF
TRBJ2-1 TRBV13 TRBD1 . TGTGCCAGCAGCTCCGACAGGGTATACCGAACCAATGAGCAGTTCTTC CASSSDRVYRTNEQFF
TRBJ1-3 TRBV7-6 . . TGTGCCAGCAGCTTAGCCATAGGCTCGGGAAACACCATATATTTT CASSLAIGSGNTIYF
TRBJ1-2 TRBV6-1 . . TGTGCCAGCAGTGAAGGGGGACGGGAGGAGGGCTATGGCTACACCTTC CASSEGGREEGYGYTF
TRBJ1-2 TRBV30 TRBD1 . TGTGCCTGGAGTGTACCCGGGACAGCGCCCCGTGGCTACACCTTC CAWSVPGTAPRGYTF
TRBJ2-5 TRBV12-3/TRBV12-4 TRBD1 . TGTGCCAGCAGCAGGGGGCGGCGGGAGACCCAGTACTTC CASSRGRRETQYF
TRBJ1-3 TRBV10-2 . . TGCGCCAGCAGAGGGCCCGGAGATTCTGGAAACACCATATATTTT CASRGPGDSGNTIYF
TRBJ2-6 TRBV5-1 TRBD1 . TGCGCCAGCAGCTTGGTTGGGACAGGGCGCGTTTCTGGGGCCAACGTCCTGACTTTC CASSLVGTGRVSGANVLTF
TRBJ2-2 TRBV4-1 TRBD2 few TGCGCCAGCAGCCGGGGCCGTAGCGGGGGTGGGTACACCGGGGAGCTGTTTTTT CASSRGRSGGGYTGELFF
TRBJ2-1 TRBV5-4 . . TGTGCCAGCAGGCCCGACAGCTACAATGAGCAGTTCTTC CASRPDSYNEQFF
TRBJ2-7 TRBV5-1 . . TGCGCCAGCAGCTTGGGCGGCGAGCAGTACTTC CASSLGGEQYF
TRBJ2-3 TRBV5-1 TRBD1 . TGCGCCAGCAGCTGGGACAGCCCGGACACAGATACGCAGTATTTT CASSWDSPDTDTQYF
TRBJ2-3 TRBV2 . . TGTGCCAGCAGTGATGGGAGTTGGGGGGAAGAGGGCACAGATACGCAGTATTTT CASSDGSWGEEGTDTQYF
TRBJ1-4 TRBV25-1 . . TGTGCCAGCAGTGCCTACAGTGGAGGGGATGAAAAACTGTTTTTT CASSAYSGGDEKLFF
TRBJ1-1 TRBV5-1 . few TGCGCCAGCAGCCCCACTGGGGGCGGAACGGGTGAAGCTTTCTTT CASSPTGGGTGEAFF
TRBJ1-5 TRBV19 . . TGTGCCAGTAGTATTCTGGGGGGAGAGCGGCCCCAGCATTTT CASSILGGERPQHF
TRBJ1-3 TRBV6-1 . . TGTGCCAGCAGTGAGACGGATGGAAACACCATATATTTT CASSETDGNTIYF
TRBJ1-2 TRBV6-2/TRBV6-3 . . TGTGCCAGCAGTTCCCCGACAGTCTCAAGAACCCATGGCTACACCTTC CASSSPTVSRTHGYTF
TRBJ1-5 TRBV19 . few TGTGCCAGTAGGAGCAGCAATCAGCCCCAGCATTTT CASRSSNQPQHF
TRBJ1-5 TRBV5-1 . once TGCGCCAGCAGCTTGATGCCAGGGGATGGCGGTCAGCCCCAGCATTTT CASSLMPGDGGQPQHF
TRBJ2-3 TRBV6-5 . once TGTGCCAGCACGGAGGGTACTAGCACAGATACGCAGTATTTT CASTEGTSTDTQYF
TRBJ2-7 TRBV18 TRBD1 . TGTGCCAGCTCACCGGCAGGGGGCCCCTACGAGCAGTACTTC CASSPAGGPYEQYF
TRBJ1-5 TRBV4-1 . . TGCGCCAGCAGCCTGCGACAGGGCAATCAGCCCCAGCATTTT CASSLRQGNQPQHF
TRBJ1-2 TRBV5-8 . . TGTGCCAGCAGCCCGAACAGGGAACGCTCTGGCTACACCTTC CASSPNRERSGYTF
TRBJ2-3 TRBV5-1 TRBD2 . TGCGCCAGCAGCTTGGGGGTCCTAGCGGGGAGCACAGATACGCAGTATTTT CASSLGVLAGSTDTQYF
TRBJ1-2 TRBV7-2 . . TGTGCCAGCAGCTTGCAGGCGAACCAATATGGCTACACCTTC CASSLQANQYGYTF
TRBJ1-6 TRBV4-1 . . TGCGCCAGCAGCCAGGGTTGGTCTGGGGCGTATAATTCACCCCTCCACTTT CASSQGWSGAYNSPLHF
TRBJ2-7 TRBV6-5 . . TGTGCCAGCAGTTCGGGCAGGGGAACCTACGAGCAGTACTTC CASSSGRGTYEQYF
TRBJ2-7 TRBV19 . . TGTGCCAGTAGTATAGAAAAGACAAGATCAGACGAGCAGTACTTC CASSIEKTRSDEQYF
TRBJ2-3 TRBV11-2 TRBD2 . TGTGCCCGCAGCTTAGAGCCCAGCGGGGGGGCCCGGGGGGATACGCAGTATTTT CARSLEPSGGARGDTQYF
TRBJ2-5 TRBV3-1/TRBV3-2 TRBD2 . TGTGCCAGCAGCCGCCTGCGGGGGGCCCAAGAGACCCAGTACTTC CASSRLRGAQETQYF
TRBJ1-6 TRBV6-5 . . TGTGCCAGCAGCTCAGGGGTTTATAATTCACCCCTCCACTTT CASSSGVYNSPLHF
TRBJ2-5 TRBV7-9 . . TGTGCCAGCAGCTTAAGACCAGGAGATGGAGGAGAGACCCAGTACTTC CASSLRPGDGGETQYF
TRBJ1-2 TRBV19 . . TGTGCCAGTAGTTTCGCTACCTATGGCTACACCTTC CASSFATYGYTF
TRBJ1-2 TRBV5-6 . . TGTGCCAGCAAAGAGACAGCTTCGAACTATGGCTACACCTTC CASKETASNYGYTF
TRBJ1-2 TRBV2 . . TGTGCCAGCAGTTTGGACCAGGGCTCTAACTATGGCTACACCTTC CASSLDQGSNYGYTF
TRBJ2-3 TRBV2 TRBD2 . TGTGCCAGCAGTGAGTTAGCGGGGATACCCTCCACAGATACGCAGTATTTT CASSELAGIPSTDTQYF
TRBJ2-2 TRBV9 TRBD1 . TGTGCCAGCAGCGTAGCGACAGGGATAGGGGAGCTGTTTTTT CASSVATGIGELFF